The source of this T cell receptor beta chain is a study of blood T cell repertoires in COVID-19. Across the whole study: Acute-phase and convalescent COVID-19 samples originated in the United States, Italy and Spain. Sources were T cells, B-cell-depleted T cells, or PBMCs; the material itself was cDNA or gDNA.

In the original analysis: By means of reference gene primer amplification, nucleated cell counts were estimated. Produced via immunoSEQ multiplex PCR; TCRdb's table is partial and in-frame only. V and J calls and clone size are given by that table; D and trimming were obtained from the DNA. The sample has about 68,000 clones, 89% seen once. Trimming at V came to 10 bases and at J to 3 bases, leaving 11 bases not matched to a gene. The CDR3 has 15 amino acids. CDR1 ENHRY and CDR2 SYGVKD come from the germline V gene. The receptor's source is a man aged 45-65 years with active COVID-19. V is TRBV10-3 and J is TRBJ1-1; 10 nucleotides line up with TRBD1. The source material was peripheral blood. CDR3 in amino acids: CATERETGGYTEAFF. The DNA for the CDR3 is TGTGCCACCGAGAGGGAGACAGGGGGCTACACTGAAGCTTTCTTT.